This TCR beta chain is from a study of cytomegalovirus exposure and HLA in healthy donors. 60 Vbeta and 13 Jbeta primers were used in PCR. The repertoire was sequenced with immunoSEQ multiplex PCR; TCRdb's copy has only in-frame clones and lacks some. The sample shows some 130,000 clones, about 74% of them seen only once. Comments on this clone: Antigen specificity is unknown.

Trimming pared 3 bases from V and 5 bases from J, leaving 3 bases between. CDR1 is MNHEY, CDR2 SMNVEV, per germline (reference sequence). This CDR3 comprises 11 residues. General observations from the study: Being indistinguishable, some V segments were excluded, TRBV6-2 and TRBV6-3 among them. When the data were analyzed later, several of the most significant clusters appeared to be linked to common viral pathogens. In a later analysis, HLA-associated beta chains showed higher expansion and lower generation probabilities than comparable chains. In an earlier analysis, in some 500 donors, most V segments appeared productive either ~90% or ~30% of the time.

Source material: PBMCs. The J gene is TRBJ2-3, the V gene TRBV27; no definite D call. The source is a man aged 25 to 40 in good health and CMV-seronegative. In DNA form, the CDR3 reads TGTGCCAGCAGTTTCGGAGATACGCAGTATTTT. It codes for CASSFGDTQYF.